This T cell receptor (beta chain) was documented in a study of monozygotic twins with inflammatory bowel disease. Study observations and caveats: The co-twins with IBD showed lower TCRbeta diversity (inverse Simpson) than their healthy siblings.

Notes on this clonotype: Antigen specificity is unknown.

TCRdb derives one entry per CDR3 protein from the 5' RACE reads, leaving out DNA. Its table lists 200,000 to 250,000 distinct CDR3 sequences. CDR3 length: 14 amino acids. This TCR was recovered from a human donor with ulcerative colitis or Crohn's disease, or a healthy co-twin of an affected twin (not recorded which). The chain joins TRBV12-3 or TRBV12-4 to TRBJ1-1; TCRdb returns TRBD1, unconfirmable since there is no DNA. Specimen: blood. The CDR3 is CASSLGGVITEAFF.